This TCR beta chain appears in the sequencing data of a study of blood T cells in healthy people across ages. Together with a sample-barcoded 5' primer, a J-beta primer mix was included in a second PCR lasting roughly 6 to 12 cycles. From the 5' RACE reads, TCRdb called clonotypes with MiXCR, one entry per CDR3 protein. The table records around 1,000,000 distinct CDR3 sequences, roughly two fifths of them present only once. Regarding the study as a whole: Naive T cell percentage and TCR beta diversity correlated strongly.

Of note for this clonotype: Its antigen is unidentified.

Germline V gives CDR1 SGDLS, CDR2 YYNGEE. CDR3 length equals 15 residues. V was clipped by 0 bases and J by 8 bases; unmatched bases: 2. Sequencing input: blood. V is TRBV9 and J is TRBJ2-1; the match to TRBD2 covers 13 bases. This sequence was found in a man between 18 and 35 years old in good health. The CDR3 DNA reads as TGTGCCAGCAGCGTAGGAGGACTAGCGGGGGATGAGCAGTTCTTC. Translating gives CASSVGGLAGDEQFF.